These 2 T cell receptor beta chains were sequenced from one sample in a study of OX40 agonist ivuxolimab in advanced cancers. Only in-frame clones appear in the TCRdb table, and some are missing; sequencing was by immunoSEQ multiplex PCR. The sample consists of fewer than 50,000 clones, roughly 90% of them appearing once. The sequencing here drew on CD4+ or CD8+ T cells sorted from blood, taken in a trial of the OX40 agonist ivuxolimab. All receptors derive from an adult with an advanced solid tumor such as melanoma, head and neck, liver or kidney cancer.

The chain uses TRBV4-2 and TRBJ2-1, with TRBD2 matching 10 bases. CDR1 is LGHNA and CDR2 is YNFKEQ in the germline V gene. J gave up 4 bases and V 0 bases, and 6 bases lay outside the gene matches. The CDR3 runs to 17 residues. The CDR3 bases are TGTGCCAGCAGCCAAGATTGGCTAGCGGGAGATTACAATGAGCAGTTCTTC. It encodes CASSQDWLAGDYNEQFF.

In this sample, this clone turned up once. J is TRBJ2-1 and V is TRBV5-1; 8 nucleotides align to TRBD2. Looked up from germline, CDR1 is SGHRS and CDR2 is YFSETQ. J gave up 2 bases and V 4 bases, and 11 bases lay outside the gene matches. The length of the CDR3 is 17 residues. The CDR3 nucleotides are TGCGCCAGCAGCCCTAAGGGAAGCGGGAGTCCCTACAATGAGCAGTTCTTC. Protein product: CASSPKGSGSPYNEQFF.